There are many counts of the clone carrying this T cell receptor beta chain. What it binds is not known. This record belongs to a study of CD8+CD57+ T cells in acquired aplastic anemia. Across the study: Sorted CD4+ plus CD8+ cells gave DNA averaging roughly 3.5 ug.

TCR beta VDJ and CDR3 profiles were obtained from a genomic DNA template. TCRdb used MiXCR to reprocess the reads, holding one entry per CDR3 protein. This sample has approximately 81,000 distinct CDR3 sequences; around 42% occur once, and the top ten carry about 66%. Study results and caveats: Fewer than 35 CD8+ CDR3 sequences occurred in both the patients and the controls.

Sequencing was performed on sorted CD4+, CD8+, or CD8+CD57+ T cells (not recorded which) from PBMCs. The clonotype was recovered from a human donor in good health, serving as a control.

The CDR3 DNA is TGCGCCAGCACAACGGGTTACTATGGCTACACCTTC. Residues: CASTTGYYGYTF. This chain connects TRBV5-1 to TRBJ1-2; no clear D. V was clipped by 6 bases and J by 3 bases, with 9 bases between them. This CDR3 comprises 12 residues. The germline V gene has CDR1 SGHRS and CDR2 YFSETQ.